Below, 10 T cell receptor beta chains from the same sample are listed, as sequenced in a study of CD8 T cells in Susac syndrome. Roughly 0.45 to 1 ug RNA was reverse transcribed with random hexamers. TCRdb analysed the immunoSEQ multiplex PCR reads with MiXCR anew, one entry per CDR3 protein. The profile shows 400,000 or so distinct CDR3 sequences, approximately 85% of them singletons. What was sequenced was CD8+ T cells from PBMCs. The receptors stem from a human donor with multiple sclerosis.

The chain employs TRBV20-1 and TRBJ2-1; D might be TRBD2 (6 bases). Trimming left V 7 bases short and J 5 bases short, with 9 bases between. This CDR3 has 11 residues. Per the germline V gene, CDR1 is DFQATT and CDR2 is SNEGSKA (reference sequence). The CDR3 coding sequence is TGCAGTGTGGAGGGCCACAATGAGCAGTTCTTC. It yields the protein CSVEGHNEQFF.

The chain uses TRBV4-1 and TRBJ2-3; the D is unclear. The V gene's germline CDR1 is MGHRA and CDR2 YSYEKL. V lost 1 base to trimming and J lost 5 bases, with 13 bases between them. The CDR3 consists of 15 residues. CDR3 sequence: CASSQVVTFIDTQYF. Here the CDR3 DNA reads TGCGCCAGCAGCCAAGTCGTGACGTTCATAGATACGCAGTATTTT.

This chain joins TRBV7-9 and TRBJ1-4; unclear D gene. Trimming stripped 5 bases from V and 0 bases from J, with 16 bases between. CDR1 SEHNR and CDR2 FQNEAQ come from the germline V gene (reference sequence). This CDR3 spans 17 amino acids. The CDR3 DNA sequence: TGTGCCAGCAGCCCCTCTGATGGAATATCAACTAATGAAAAACTGTTTTTT. Its translation: CASSPSDGISTNEKLFF.

The chain uses TRBV29-1 and TRBJ2-2; TRBD2 matches 8 bases. The CDR3 sequence is 13 residues long. Germline V gives CDR1 SQVTM, CDR2 ANQGSEA. Trimming cost V 4 bases and J 7 bases; bases outside gene matches: 5. The CDR3 DNA reads as TGCAGCGTTGTATTAGCGGGGCACGGGGAGCTGTTTTTT. Protein sequence: CSVVLAGHGELFF.

CDR3 residues: CASRIADTQYF. The CDR3 nucleotides read TGCGCCAGCCGGATAGCTGATACGCAGTATTTT. This chain uses TRBV5-1 with TRBJ2-3; D not certain. Trimming took off 7 bases at V and 6 bases at J, with 9 bases between the two ends. This CDR3 is 11 amino acids long. The germline CDR1 and CDR2 sequences are SGHRS and YFSETQ.

The chain carries TRBV28 and TRBJ2-7, with D tentatively TRBD1 (6 bases). The germline V and J ends were trimmed by 3 bases and 2 bases, with 11 bases remaining between them. CDR3 size: 14 residues. Germline lookup yields CDR1 MDHEN and CDR2 SYDVKM. CDR3 region: CASSFYGQPYEQYF. The CDR3 DNA sequence: TGTGCCAGCAGTTTCTATGGACAGCCCTACGAGCAGTACTTC.

The chain employs TRBV29-1 and TRBJ2-3, with D unclear. This CDR3 contains 14 residues. From germline, CDR1 is SQVTM and CDR2 ANQGSEA. Trimming took 2 bases from V and 2 from J, leaving 11 bases between them. CDR3 DNA: TGCAGCGTTGAACCGGAGCGTCCCACAGATACGCAGTATTTT. Translating gives CSVEPERPTDTQYF.

The CDR3 coding sequence is TGTGCCAGTAGTATCGGGCATCTCCAGCATTTT. This encodes CASSIGHLQHF. J is TRBJ1-5 and V is TRBV19; no clear D. Trimming cost V 3 bases and J 12 bases, with 9 bases left between them. The CDR3 extends over 11 amino acids. CDR1 is LNHDA, CDR2 SQIVND, per germline (reference sequence).

This sequence joins TRBV15 and TRBJ1-2, with 10 bases aligning to TRBD1. The CDR3 contains 17 residues. In germline, CDR1 is LNHNV, CDR2 YYDKDF (reference sequence). V dropped 6 bases and J dropped 8; count of bases not matched to a gene: 18. The CDR3: CATSLTGTGAGFMGYTF. CDR3 DNA sequence: TGTGCCACCAGTCTGACCGGGACAGGGGCCGGATTTATGGGCTACACCTTC.

This sequence joins TRBV6-1 and TRBJ2-7, with 9 positions matching TRBD1. After removal of 6 bases from V and 1 base from J, the junction contained 7 bases not matched to a gene. There are 15 residues in the CDR3. CDR1 is MNHNS, CDR2 SASEGT, per germline. DNA for the CDR3: TGTGCCAGCAGCCTGGACAGGGGTGGATCCTACGAGCAGTACTTC. Translating it yields CASSLDRGGSYEQYF.